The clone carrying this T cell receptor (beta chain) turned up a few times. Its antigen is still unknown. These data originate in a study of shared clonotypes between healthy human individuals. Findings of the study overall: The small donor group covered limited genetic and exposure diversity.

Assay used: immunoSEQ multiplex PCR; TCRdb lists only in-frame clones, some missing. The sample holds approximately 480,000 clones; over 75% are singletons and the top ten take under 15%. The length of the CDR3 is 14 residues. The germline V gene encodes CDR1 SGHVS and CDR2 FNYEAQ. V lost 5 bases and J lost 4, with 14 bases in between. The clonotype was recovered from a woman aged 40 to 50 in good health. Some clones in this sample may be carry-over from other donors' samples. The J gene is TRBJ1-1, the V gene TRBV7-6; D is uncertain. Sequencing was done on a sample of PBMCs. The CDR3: CASSLGFRFTEAFF. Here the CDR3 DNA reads TGTGCCAGCAGCCTGGGTTTTAGGTTCACTGAAGCTTTCTTT.